A selection of T cell receptor beta chains follows, all from one sample in a study of blood T cell repertoires in COVID-19. The protocol was immunoSEQ multiplex PCR, while the TCRdb copy is restricted to in-frame clones and leaves out a portion. In the table there are 90,000 or so clones, 84% of which are singletons. Sequencing used peripheral blood. The origin of the receptors is a man in his 60s with acute or convalescent COVID-19. CDR3s include the opening cysteine and the closing phenylalanine or tryptophan.

v_call	j_call	cdr3_aa
TRBV5-1	TRBJ2-3	CASSLGSTSGGPDTQYF
TRBV7-9	TRBJ1-2	CASSSRVDYGYTF
TRBV2	TRBJ1-3	CASRLNSGNTIYF
TRBV6-5	TRBJ1-5	CASKGDLNQPQHF
TRBV28	TRBJ1-6	CASRGTLNSPLHF
TRBV20-1	TRBJ1-2	CSASLFGTEQVWGYTF
TRBV7-2	TRBJ2-7	CASSLAPGGGTREQYF
TRBV4-1	TRBJ2-3	CASSQRRERQGTRYTQYF
TRBV7-3	TRBJ2-3	CASSLAVGTDTQYF
TRBV10-3	TRBJ1-5	CAISESEEYQPQHF
TRBV6-5	TRBJ2-3	CASSLAGGPSTDTQYF
TRBV11-1	TRBJ1-2	CASSLAPTGGPYGYTF
TRBV3-1/TRBV3-2	TRBJ2-2	CASSQVARQGIFAGELFF
TRBV14	TRBJ1-6	CASSPQVYNSPLHF
TRBV11-1	TRBJ1-2	CASSLAGYSDSANYGYTF
TRBV5-6	TRBJ2-5	CASSLGGARETQYF
TRBV6-5	TRBJ1-1	CASYRTGVTEAFF
TRBV2	TRBJ1-1	CASRPDRGPLNTEAFF
TRBV5-4	TRBJ2-7	CASSLGVGAMGEQYF
TRBV18	TRBJ2-5	CASSSIQLAGVQETQYF
TRBV5-6	TRBJ2-2	CASSLSDRAETGELFF
TRBV6-5	TRBJ1-4	CASRRTGSNEKLFF
TRBV2	TRBJ2-7	CASSATRGWADVPYEQYF
TRBV11-3	TRBJ2-1	CASSLAATSGYNEQFF
TRBV27	TRBJ1-6	CASSPQGFGSPLHF
TRBV5-1	TRBJ2-3	CASSRQGFVADTQYF
TRBV29-1	TRBJ1-3	CSVGHSSGNTIYF
TRBV14	TRBJ1-2	CASSQAGTGGYGYTF
TRBV11-3	TRBJ2-1	CASSRLAGGMNEQFF
TRBV4-1	TRBJ1-2	CASSQTPGTVLYGYTF